Listed below are T cell receptor beta chains from one sample, sequenced in a study of blood T cell repertoires in COVID-19. The data were produced by immunoSEQ multiplex PCR, yet TCRdb's version contains in-frame clones alone and is incomplete. Of around 72,000 clones in the sample, about nine tenths were seen once. Sequenced input: peripheral blood. All receptors come from an older woman with acute or convalescent COVID-19. The CDR3 runs from the conserved cysteine through the conserved F or W. The D gene is left open where the match is weak. Size is stated for part of the rows, as once, few or many counts, or as a class when the clone is expanded.

size	D	V	J	CDR3	DNA
-	-	TRBV7-2	TRBJ2-5	CASSPVGAEQETQYF	TGTGCCAGCAGCCCAGTAGGAGCGGAGCAAGAGACCCAGTACTTC
-	-	TRBV7-2	TRBJ1-1	CASSLGRQVRYAFF	TGTGCCAGCAGCTTAGGGCGACAGGTGAGGTACGCTTTCTTT
few	-	TRBV7-8	TRBJ2-7	CASSIPTGGMTSEYYEQYF	TGTGCCAGCAGCATACCGACAGGGGGTATGACTAGCGAGTACTACGAGCAGTACTTC
-	TRBD1	TRBV19	TRBJ1-5	CASSSNRGGNQPQHF	TGTGCCAGTAGTTCCAACAGGGGAGGCAATCAGCCCCAGCATTTT
-	-	TRBV7-2	TRBJ1-3	CASSLSPSSGNTIYF	TGTGCCAGCAGCTTGAGTCCTTCCTCTGGAAACACCATATATTTT
-	TRBD1	TRBV5-4	TRBJ2-7	CASSYTGGTYEQYF	TGTGCCAGCAGTTATACAGGGGGGACCTACGAGCAGTACTTC
-	-	TRBV27	TRBJ2-1	CASSFWQGNEQFF	TGTGCCAGCAGTTTTTGGCAGGGTAATGAGCAGTTCTTC
-	TRBD1	TRBV6-6	TRBJ1-4	CASSYSRQGYEKLFF	TGTGCCAGCAGTTACTCGCGACAGGGATATGAAAAACTGTTTTTT
-	TRBD1	TRBV5-1	TRBJ1-1	CASSGQGGLAEAFF	TGCGCCAGCAGCGGCCAGGGGGGCCTCGCTGAAGCTTTCTTT
-	-	TRBV19	TRBJ1-2	CASSARERGAYGYTF	TGTGCCAGTAGTGCCCGGGAGCGTGGTGCCTATGGCTACACCTTC
-	-	TRBV7-7	TRBJ1-1	CASSRTGNTEAFF	TGTGCTAGCAGTAGGACGGGAAACACTGAAGCTTTCTTT
-	-	TRBV3-1/TRBV3-2	TRBJ1-2	CASSPTTGNYGYTF	TGTGCCAGCAGCCCAACGACAGGCAACTATGGCTACACCTTC
few	TRBD1	TRBV25-1	TRBJ2-7	CASSESTGLTNEQYF	TGTGCCAGCAGTGAATCGACAGGGCTGACGAACGAGCAGTACTTC
-	TRBD2	TRBV11-3	TRBJ2-1	CASSRSGTSIYEQFF	TGTGCCAGCAGCCGATCAGGGACTAGCATTTATGAGCAGTTCTTC
-	-	TRBV28	TRBJ1-4	CASSLFRGEKLFF	TGTGCCAGCAGTTTGTTCAGGGGAGAAAAACTGTTTTTT
-	-	TRBV4-3	TRBJ1-1	CASSRSQVNTEAFF	TGCGCCAGCAGCCGATCACAGGTGAACACTGAAGCTTTCTTT
-	-	TRBV5-1	TRBJ2-2	CASSLPVANTGELFF	TGCGCCAGCAGCTTGCCAGTGGCGAACACCGGGGAGCTGTTTTTT
-	-	TRBV9	TRBJ2-7	CASSPRGYEQYF	TGTGCCAGCAGTCCTCGGGGCTACGAGCAGTACTTC
-	-	TRBV18	TRBJ1-2	CASSPDPGEGYTF	TGTGCCAGCTCACCAGATCCAGGGGAGGGCTACACCTTC
-	-	TRBV6-2/TRBV6-3	TRBJ2-1	CASSYSDTYNEQFF	TGTGCCAGCAGTTACTCCGACACGTACAATGAGCAGTTCTTC
-	-	TRBV25-1	TRBJ1-1	CASSEYGARAKAEAFF	TGTGCCAGCAGTGAATATGGGGCCCGGGCGAAAGCTGAAGCTTTCTTT
once	-	TRBV20-1	TRBJ2-1	CSASQGSTDNEQFF	TGCAGTGCTAGTCAGGGCTCGACGGACAATGAGCAGTTCTTC
-	TRBD1	TRBV2	TRBJ1-5	CASMRGQGLHQPQHF	TGTGCCAGCATGAGAGGACAGGGTCTTCATCAGCCCCAGCATTTT
-	TRBD1	TRBV19	TRBJ2-5	CARGGQAQETQYF	TGTGCCAGAGGGGGACAGGCTCAAGAGACCCAGTACTTC
-	-	TRBV6-6	TRBJ1-2	CASSSGGDGYTF	TGTGCCAGCAGTTCCGGGGGAGATGGCTACACCTTC
once	-	TRBV6-5	TRBJ2-2	CASSWDLNTGELFF	TGTGCCAGCAGTTGGGACTTAAACACCGGGGAGCTGTTTTTT
-	-	TRBV18	TRBJ2-2	CASSSGDPNTGELFF	TGTGCCAGCTCATCAGGGGACCCAAACACCGGGGAGCTGTTTTTT
-	-	TRBV29-1	TRBJ2-1	CSVEGRNEQFF	TGCAGCGTTGAGGGGAGGAATGAGCAGTTCTTC
-	-	TRBV5-6	TRBJ2-7	CASSRRAGLGEQYF	TGTGCCAGCAGCCGGAGAGCAGGGTTGGGCGAGCAGTACTTC
-	TRBD1	TRBV5-1	TRBJ1-2	CASSLEQGTYGYTF	TGCGCCAGCAGCTTGGAACAGGGGACCTATGGCTACACCTTC
-	-	TRBV19	TRBJ1-2	CASSTPGRGGNGYTF	TGTGCCAGTAGTACCCCTGGGAGGGGAGGAAATGGCTACACCTTC
-	TRBD1	TRBV15	TRBJ1-1	CATSRAGTGGQAFF	TGTGCCACCAGCAGAGCCGGGACAGGGGGGCAAGCTTTCTTT
-	TRBD2	TRBV3-1/TRBV3-2	TRBJ2-3	CASSSGLAPTDTQYF	TGTGCCAGCAGCTCCGGACTAGCACCCACAGATACGCAGTATTTT
-	-	TRBV28	TRBJ1-1	CASTFGRGQNTEAFF	TGTGCCAGCACCTTCGGGAGGGGCCAGAACACTGAAGCTTTCTTT
once	TRBD1	TRBV7-9	TRBJ1-1	CASSLDLQGGNTEAFF	TGTGCCAGCAGCTTAGACCTCCAGGGGGGGAACACTGAAGCTTTCTTT
-	-	TRBV19	TRBJ1-3	CASSPNSLSGNTIYF	TGTGCCAGTAGTCCTAACAGTCTCTCTGGAAACACCATATATTTT
-	-	TRBV28	TRBJ1-2	CASSSSGTSGYYTF	TGTGCCAGCAGTTCCTCCGGGACATCCGGCTACTACACCTTC
-	-	TRBV5-1	TRBJ2-5	CASSLGGQLQETQYF	TGCGCCAGCAGCTTGGGTGGACAGCTCCAAGAGACCCAGTACTTC
-	-	TRBV12-3/TRBV12-4	TRBJ1-1	CASSLEAGTEAFF	TGTGCCAGCAGTTTAGAGGCGGGAACTGAAGCTTTCTTT
-	TRBD1	TRBV27	TRBJ1-2	CASSSSGQGYYGYTF	TGTGCCAGCAGTTCGTCGGGACAGGGGTACTATGGCTACACCTTC
-	TRBD1	TRBV5-1	TRBJ2-7	CASSGGTGDSYEQYF	TGCGCCAGCAGCGGGGGGACAGGGGACTCCTACGAGCAGTACTTC
-	TRBD1	TRBV4-1	TRBJ1-5	CASSQDKWGQGGQPQHF	TGCGCCAGCAGCCAAGATAAGTGGGGACAGGGGGGTCAGCCCCAGCATTTT
-	TRBD1	TRBV2	TRBJ2-2	CASNSNRGRGTGELFF	TGTGCCAGCAACTCAAACAGGGGGCGCGGCACCGGGGAGCTGTTTTTT
-	TRBD2	TRBV6-6	TRBJ2-1	CASSLPPSGGNEQFF	TGTGCCAGCAGTCTCCCGCCTAGCGGGGGCAATGAGCAGTTCTTC
-	TRBD1	TRBV2	TRBJ1-1	CASMGQGYTEAFF	TGTGCCAGCATGGGACAGGGGTACACTGAAGCTTTCTTT
-	-	TRBV29-1	TRBJ1-5	CSVEYSPNQPQHF	TGCAGCGTTGAGTACAGCCCCAATCAGCCCCAGCATTTT
-	TRBD1	TRBV18	TRBJ1-2	CASSSSGQAHYGYTF	TGTGCCAGCTCATCTTCCGGACAGGCCCACTATGGCTACACCTTC
-	TRBD1	TRBV5-8	TRBJ1-1	CASSSRDRVNTEAFF	TGTGCCAGCAGCTCCCGTGACAGGGTGAACACTGAAGCTTTCTTT
-	-	TRBV7-8	TRBJ2-5	CASSPRLETQYF	TGTGCCAGCAGCCCTCGGTTAGAGACCCAGTACTTC
-	-	TRBV6-5	TRBJ1-3	CASIDRATGNTIYF	TGTGCCAGCATCGACAGAGCTACTGGAAACACCATATATTTT
-	TRBD1	TRBV15	TRBJ1-2	CATSSRGGGDGYTF	TGTGCCACCAGCAGCCGCGGAGGGGGCGATGGCTACACCTTC
-	-	TRBV12-2	TRBJ1-1	CASRLIPPRGQENTEAFF	TGTGCAAGTCGCTTAATACCTCCCAGAGGGCAGGAGAACACTGAAGCTTTCTTT
-	-	TRBV3-1/TRBV3-2	TRBJ2-5	CASSQGTQRLETQYF	TGTGCCAGCAGCCAAGGGACTCAAAGATTAGAGACCCAGTACTTC
once	-	TRBV7-2	TRBJ2-1	CASSFPALTHNEQFF	TGTGCCAGCAGCTTTCCAGCGCTAACCCACAATGAGCAGTTCTTC
-	-	TRBV5-1	TRBJ1-1	CASSFDRYTEAFF	TGCGCCAGCAGTTTTGACAGATACACTGAAGCTTTCTTT